This is a list of T cell receptor beta chains from one sample in a study of vaccination effects on CD4 cells after COVID-19. The method was immunoSEQ multiplex PCR; TCRdb's version includes in-frame clones alone and lacks a portion of them. The sample has roughly 76,000 clones; roughly 74% are singletons. No antigens are known for them. The specimen was CD4+ T cells from PBMCs cultured with HCoV-229E spike peptides, collected before COVID-19 vaccination. The receptors were gathered from a human donor who received a COVID-19 vaccine. Each CDR3 is given with its conserved first and last residue. A D gene is named only where the DNA matches it firmly. Clone sizes are given selectively: once, few, many, or a class where the clone is expanded.

. TRBJ2-5 TRBV18 TRBD1 CASSRDRGYPSETQYF TGTGCCAGCTCACGGGACAGGGGCTATCCTTCGGAGACCCAGTACTTC
. TRBJ1-5 TRBV19 . CASSPTWGSGQPQHF TGTGCCAGTAGCCCAACGTGGGGGTCGGGTCAGCCCCAGCATTTT
. TRBJ2-3 TRBV6-2/TRBV6-3 . CASSSARGPGPDTQYF TGTGCCAGCAGTTCGGCCCGGGGCCCGGGCCCAGATACGCAGTATTTT
. TRBJ1-4 TRBV5-1 . CASSLQASNEKLFF TGCGCCAGCAGCTTGCAGGCTTCGAATGAAAAACTGTTTTTT
. TRBJ2-2 TRBV5-6 . CASKTGSNTGELFF TGTGCCAGTAAAACAGGATCCAACACCGGGGAGCTGTTTTTT
. TRBJ2-2 TRBV19 . CASRSGFLQNTGELFF TGTGCCAGTAGATCAGGGTTTCTTCAGAACACCGGGGAGCTGTTTTTT
. TRBJ1-4 TRBV6-1 TRBD1 CASSESQGNEKLFF TGTGCCAGCAGTGAGTCACAGGGGAATGAAAAACTGTTTTTT
. TRBJ2-3 TRBV9 TRBD2 CASSALPPLAGGTDTQYF TGTGCCAGCAGCGCCCTCCCCCCTCTAGCGGGGGGCACAGATACGCAGTATTTT
. TRBJ1-4 TRBV19 TRBD1 CASSISTGDGFDEKLFF TGTGCCAGTAGTATTTCGACAGGGGACGGGTTTGATGAAAAACTGTTTTTT
. TRBJ1-4 TRBV15 TRBD1 CATSRGGDRERKLFF TGTGCCACCAGCCGGGGGGGGGACAGGGAGCGAAAACTGTTTTTT
. TRBJ1-2 TRBV6-1 . CASSETAYYGYTF TGTGCCAGCAGTGAGACGGCTTACTATGGCTACACCTTC
. TRBJ2-5 TRBV4-1 TRBD1 CASSQRTGFRRETQYF TGCGCCAGCAGCCAGAGGACAGGGTTTAGGAGGGAGACCCAGTACTTC
. TRBJ1-1 TRBV29-1 . CSVDIGRVNTEAFF TGCAGCGTTGACATAGGACGGGTGAACACTGAAGCTTTCTTT
. TRBJ1-6 TRBV4-3 . CASSQSGDSPLHF TGCGCCAGCAGCCAATCAGGGGATTCACCCCTCCACTTT
once TRBJ1-2 TRBV19 TRBD1 CASGLRDRGNGYTF TGTGCCAGCGGGCTCAGGGACAGGGGCAATGGCTACACCTTC
. TRBJ2-6 TRBV30 . CAWSGVQGRSGANVLTF TGTGCCTGGAGTGGGGTCCAGGGACGCTCTGGGGCCAACGTCCTGACTTTC
. TRBJ2-5 TRBV6-5 TRBD1 CASRYRGRQETQYF TGTGCCAGCAGGTACAGGGGGCGCCAAGAGACCCAGTACTTC
once TRBJ2-1 TRBV11-3 . CASSLPRALPNEQFF TGTGCCAGCAGCTTACCCCGGGCCTTACCCAATGAGCAGTTCTTC
. TRBJ1-2 TRBV6-6 . CASSSGGYGYTF TGTGCCAGCAGTTCGGGTGGCTATGGCTACACCTTC
. TRBJ1-1 TRBV2 . CASSWALLSEAFF TGTGCCAGCAGTTGGGCCCTTCTCTCTGAAGCTTTCTTT
. TRBJ2-5 TRBV27 TRBD1 CASSFPTTGGLRETQYF TGTGCCAGCAGTTTCCCGACCACAGGGGGACTCCGAGAGACCCAGTACTTC
once TRBJ1-5 TRBV6-5 . CASSSGQTPGPQHF TGTGCCAGCAGTTCCGGACAGACCCCAGGGCCCCAGCATTTT
. TRBJ2-5 TRBV3-1/TRBV3-2 TRBD2 CASSQREGQETQYF TGTGCCAGCAGCCAACGGGAGGGCCAAGAGACCCAGTACTTC
. TRBJ2-3 TRBV5-8 TRBD1 CASRSGTVVDTQYF TGTGCCAGCAGGTCCGGGACAGTAGTAGATACGCAGTATTTT
medium-sized TRBJ1-6 TRBV5-1 TRBD1 CASRPGTGGNSPLHF TGCGCCAGCAGACCCGGGACAGGGGGCAACTCACCCCTCCACTTT
. TRBJ2-5 TRBV19 TRBD1 CASSIRLGQGVKETQYF TGTGCCAGTAGTATTCGCTTGGGACAGGGAGTTAAGGAGACCCAGTACTTC
. TRBJ1-6 TRBV25-1 TRBD1 CASRKGTGTYSPLHF TGTGCCAGTAGAAAAGGGACAGGGACATATTCACCCCTCCACTTT
. TRBJ2-1 TRBV9 . CASSVAAQGSYNEQFF TGTGCCAGCAGCGTAGCAGCGCAGGGCTCCTACAATGAGCAGTTCTTC